This T cell receptor (beta chain) was obtained from a study of blood T cell repertoires in COVID-19. Overall study: Whether acute or convalescent, the COVID-19 samples came from the United States, Italy and Spain. PBMCs, B-cell-depleted T cells, or T cells were the source of the cDNA or gDNA that made up the material.

Per germline, CDR1 SGHNT and CDR2 YYREEE (reference sequence). This CDR3 has 15 residues. V shed 2 bases and J 4 bases; nucleotides not matched to a gene: 7. Source study methods: Estimation of nucleated cell counts was performed using reference gene primer amplification. The assay was immunoSEQ multiplex PCR, and TCRdb's table has in-frame clones only and misses some. V and J calls plus clone size are reproduced from that table; the DNA served to infer D and trimming. The sample lists about 190,000 clones, roughly 80% occurring once. This clonotype was obtained from a woman aged 25 to 39 with acute or convalescent COVID-19. Sequenced: peripheral blood. The chain combines TRBV5-4 with TRBJ2-3; 7 bases are a match to TRBD2. CDR3 in amino acids: CASSFGTGGPDTQYF. As DNA, the CDR3 is TGTGCCAGCAGCTTCGGGACGGGAGGACCAGATACGCAGTATTTT. Complete variable domain (other parts from reference TRBV5-4 and TRBJ2-3): ETGVTQSPTHLIKTRGQQVTLRCSSQSGHNTVSWYQQALGQGPQFIFQYYREEENGRGNFPPRFSGLQFPNYSSELNVNALELDDSALYLCASSFGTGGPDTQYFGPGTRLTVL.